These 25 T cell receptor beta chains came from one sample sequenced in a study of cytomegalovirus exposure and HLA in healthy donors. Both 60 Vbeta primers and 13 Jbeta primers went into the PCR. The assay was immunoSEQ multiplex PCR, and TCRdb's table has in-frame clones only and misses some. The table includes about 130,000 clones, 70% to 80% detected once. Specimen: PBMCs. These receptors all come from a human donor in good health.

The V and J genes are TRBV7-6 and TRBJ2-7; D not certain. Trimming cost V 2 bases and J 6 bases, with 11 bases left between them. CDR1 and CDR2 from the germline V gene are SGHVS and FNYEAQ. The CDR3 contains 13 residues. CDR3 DNA sequence: TGTGCCAGCAGCTTAAAAGGTTCGGGCGAGCAGTACTTC. It yields the protein CASSLKGSGEQYF. Full variable domain (outside the CDR3, taken from reference TRBV7-6 and TRBJ2-7): GAGVSQSPRYKVTKRGQDVALRCDPISGHVSLYWYRQALGQGPEFLTYFNYEAQQDKSGLPNDRFSAERPEGSISTLTIQRTEQRDSAMYRCASSLKGSGEQYFGPGTRLTVT.

This chain joins TRBV5-6 and TRBJ2-7; 16 positions match TRBD2. V lost 4 bases to trimming and J lost 2 bases; unmatched junction nucleotides: 3. The CDR3 loop spans 16 amino acids. Germline lookup yields CDR1 SGHDT and CDR2 YYEEEE. The CDR3 DNA reads TGTGCCAGCAGCACGGGACTAGCGGGAGGGGCCTACGAGCAGTACTTC. This codes for CASSTGLAGGAYEQYF.

The genes are TRBV27 and TRBJ1-6; tentatively, D is TRBD1 (6 bases). CDR1 is MNHEY, CDR2 SMNVEV, per germline (reference sequence). The germline V and J ends were trimmed by 5 bases and 9 bases, with 17 bases remaining between them. The CDR3 runs 15 residues. CDR3 DNA sequence: TGTGCCAGCAGTCCAAGGGGGGGGCTTGGTTCACCCCTCCACTTT. This codes for CASSPRGGLGSPLHF.

The chain uses TRBV5-6 and TRBJ2-5; TRBD1 might be the D (5 bases). In germline, CDR1 is SGHDT, CDR2 YYEEEE. Trimming shortened V by 0 bases and J by 3 bases, and 12 bases separated the two germline ends. CDR3 size: 15 residues. The CDR3 spells CASSLAGQGKETQYF. DNA for the CDR3: TGTGCCAGCAGCTTGGCCGGGCAGGGCAAAGAGACCCAGTACTTC.

J is TRBJ2-1 and V is TRBV5-1; weak D call: TRBD2 (6 bases). V was trimmed by 4 bases and J by 6 bases, leaving 20 bases between them. Germline values: CDR1 SGHRS, CDR2 YFSETQ. The CDR3 totals 16 residues. CDR3 protein: CASSRISGGASNEQFF. In nucleotides, the CDR3 is TGCGCCAGCAGCCGGATTTCCGGCGGGGCTAGCAATGAGCAGTTCTTC. Together with reference TRBV5-1 and TRBJ2-1, the CDR3 gives the full variable domain: KAGVTQTPRYLIKTRGQQVTLSCSPISGHRSVSWYQQTPGQGLQFLFEYFSETQRNKGNFPGRFSGRQFSNSRSEMNVSTLELGDSALYLCASSRISGGASNEQFFGPGTRLTVL.

This clone was counted once. The J gene is TRBJ2-7, the V gene TRBV11-2, with 7 bases identical to TRBD2. This CDR3 has 12 residues. Germline V gene sequence: CDR1 SGHAT, CDR2 FQNNGV. V dropped 7 bases and J dropped 2; count of bases not matched to a gene: 2. The CDR3 spells CASKRGTYEQYF. The CDR3 coding sequence is TGTGCCAGCAAGCGGGGCACCTACGAGCAGTACTTC.

The chain joins TRBV5-6 to TRBJ1-3; 8 bases map to TRBD1. Germline CDR1 SGHDT, CDR2 YYEEEE. The V gene end was trimmed by 4 bases and the J gene end by 4 bases; junction bases not matched to a gene: 7. CDR3 length: 15 amino acids. CDR3 bases: TGTGCCAGCAGCGTCAGGGGGCCGGCCGGAAACACCATATATTTT. This encodes CASSVRGPAGNTIYF.

V gene TRBV27 combines with J gene TRBJ2-1; the D gene is possibly TRBD2 (5 bases). The V gene's germline CDR1 is MNHEY and CDR2 SMNVEV (reference sequence). V dropped 5 bases and J dropped 0 bases, with 14 bases sitting between them. The CDR3 is made up of 16 amino acids. CDR3 coding DNA: TGTGCCAGCAGTCGAGCCGGGGTAAGCTCCTACAATGAGCAGTTCTTC. It translates to CASSRAGVSSYNEQFF.

V gene TRBV19 combines with J gene TRBJ1-3; D is uncertain. This CDR3 is built from 16 residues. Trimming shortened V by 3 bases and J by 0 bases, and 12 bases separated the two germline ends. Germline V gene data show CDR1 as LNHDA and CDR2 as SQIVND (reference sequence). CDR3 region: CASSIRAGSSGNTIYF. The CDR3 nucleotides read TGTGCCAGTAGTATCCGGGCGGGGAGCTCTGGAAACACCATATATTTT.

Only a few counts were recorded for this clone. The rearrangement links TRBV9 to TRBJ2-3; 10 bases align to TRBD2. Germline CDR1 reads SGDLS; CDR2 reads YYNGEE. This CDR3 spans 15 amino acids. With V trimmed by 3 bases and J by 2 bases, 3 bases remained unmatched. CDR3 residues: CASSGTSGYTDTQYF. The CDR3, as DNA: TGTGCCAGCAGCGGGACTAGCGGATACACAGATACGCAGTATTTT.

The V and J genes are TRBV6-5 and TRBJ1-4, with D possibly TRBD1 on 5 matching bases. The CDR3 length is 12 residues. CDR1 MNHEY and CDR2 SVGAGI come from the germline V gene. V lost 2 bases, J lost 10 bases, and 8 bases lay in between. DNA for the CDR3: TGTGCCAGCAGTTACGTGGGGGGAAAACTGTTTTTT. This codes for CASSYVGGKLFF.

In DNA, the CDR3 is TGTGCCAGCAGCTTGACCGGGGTAGCGGGACGAGTATCCTACGAGCAGTACTTC. Protein sequence: CASSLTGVAGRVSYEQYF. This sequence joins TRBV7-2 and TRBJ2-7, with TRBD2 matching 8 bases. Germline values: CDR1 SGHTA, CDR2 FQGNSA. Unmatched junction bases numbered 14, after V lost 3 bases and J lost 1 base. This CDR3 contains 18 residues.

This clone was seen more than once but under ten times. This chain joins TRBV30 and TRBJ1-5; D unclear. Germline CDR1 is GTSNPN and CDR2 is SVGIG (reference sequence). This CDR3 is built from 15 residues. V lost 0 bases to trimming and J lost 4 bases, with 13 bases between them. In DNA form, the CDR3 reads TGTGCCTGGAGTGTATCGGGTACGCAGAATCAGCCCCAGCATTTT. Translated, it gives CAWSVSGTQNQPQHF.

This clone occurred a few times. The sample contains more than one DNA sequence encoding this CDR3. V usage is TRBV30 and J usage is TRBJ2-5; unclear D gene. V was clipped by 0 bases and J by 5 bases, with 7 bases between them. The CDR3 contains 12 residues. Germline V gives CDR1 GTSNPN, CDR2 SVGIG (reference sequence). The CDR3: CAWSVGGETQYF. DNA for the CDR3: TGTGCCTGGAGTGTAGGCGGCGAGACCCAGTACTTC.

This clone is a singleton in its sample. This sequence joins TRBV2 and TRBJ2-7, with 8 bases aligning to TRBD2. The germline V gene has CDR1 SNHLY and CDR2 FYNNEI. The CDR3 has 14 amino acids. The ends lost 2 bases at V and 7 bases at J; junction bases unmatched: 7. CDR3 sequence: CASSEKGLVWEQYF. The CDR3 DNA sequence: TGTGCCAGCAGTGAAAAGGGACTAGTTTGGGAGCAGTACTTC. Full variable domain (missing parts from reference TRBV2 and TRBJ2-7): EPEVTQTPSHQVTQMGQEVILRCVPISNHLYFYWYRQILGQKVEFLVSFYNNEISEKSEIFDDQFSVERPDGSNFTLKIRSTKLEDSAMYFCASSEKGLVWEQYFGPGTRLTVT.

The rearrangement links TRBV27 to TRBJ2-3; 13 bases match TRBD2. Per germline, CDR1 MNHEY and CDR2 SMNVEV (reference sequence). Germline trimming cut 6 bases from V and 1 base from J; bases unmatched to any gene: 16. The CDR3 sequence is 20 residues long. Written as DNA, the CDR3 is TGTGCCAGCAGCCAAGGTTTGACTAGCGGGAGGTATGTGGGCACAGATACGCAGTATTTT. As protein: CASSQGLTSGRYVGTDTQYF.

The V and J genes are TRBV30 and TRBJ1-3, with 8 bases matching TRBD1. Germline CDR1 is GTSNPN and CDR2 is SVGIG (reference sequence). CDR3 size: 14 residues. V lost 5 bases to trimming and J lost 3 bases; unmatched junction nucleotides: 6. The CDR3 protein is CAWGRQGLGNTIYF. The CDR3 DNA is TGTGCCTGGGGCCGACAGGGGCTTGGAAACACCATATATTTT.

The V gene is TRBV6-1, the J gene TRBJ2-1; 7 bases align to TRBD1. V dropped 5 bases and J dropped 1; count of bases not matched to a gene: 11. Per germline, CDR1 MNHNS and CDR2 SASEGT. The CDR3 consists of 17 residues. CDR3 in DNA: TGTGCCAGCAGTAAAGAGACCGGGACAGTATCCTACAATGAGCAGTTCTTC. It specifies CASSKETGTVSYNEQFF.

The chain has TRBV29-1 and TRBJ2-2, with unresolved D. There are 13 residues in the CDR3. Germline CDR1 is SQVTM and CDR2 is ANQGSEA. The ends were cut back, 7 bases at V and 5 bases at J, with 14 bases in the middle. CDR3 loop: CSALSPKTGELFF. CDR3 bases: TGCAGCGCACTAAGTCCCAAAACCGGGGAGCTGTTTTTT.

This chain links TRBV11-2 with TRBJ2-3; D is unresolved. This CDR3 comprises 12 residues. CDR1 and CDR2 from the germline V gene are SGHAT and FQNNGV. V was clipped by 6 bases and J by 5 bases, with 9 bases between them. CDR3 coding DNA: TGTGCCAGCAGACGAGCCGGAGATACGCAGTATTTT. It is translated as CASRRAGDTQYF.

The rearrangement links TRBV19 to TRBJ2-1; 7 positions agree with TRBD1. With 0 bases clipped from V and 6 bases from J, the junction kept 8 bases outside the gene matches. Germline assignment: CDR1 LNHDA and CDR2 SQIVND (reference sequence). This CDR3 is 16 amino acids long. CDR3 DNA: TGTGCCAGTAGTATAGATAAGGGGACAGTCATCAATGAGCAGTTCTTC. Translation: CASSIDKGTVINEQFF.

V is TRBV7-2 and J is TRBJ2-1; 7 bases match TRBD2. With V trimmed by 1 base and J by 5 bases, 2 bases remained unmatched. This CDR3 region has 14 residues. The germline V gene encodes CDR1 SGHTA and CDR2 FQGNSA. CDR3 amino acids: CASSLGREHNEQFF. The CDR3 DNA sequence: TGTGCCAGCAGCTTAGGGCGGGAGCACAATGAGCAGTTCTTC.

This clone was recorded a few times. CDR3 sequence (DNA): TGCAGTGCTGGGGGCGAAAAACTGTTTTTT. Translated, it gives CSAGGEKLFF. The chain joins TRBV20-1 to TRBJ1-4, with D possibly being TRBD1 (6 bases). Trimming took off 5 bases at V and 8 bases at J, with 6 bases between the two ends. CDR3 length: 10 amino acids. Germline V CDR1 and CDR2: DFQATT, SNEGSKA (reference sequence).

The chain carries TRBV27 and TRBJ1-1; 10 bases align to TRBD1. This CDR3 has 15 amino acids. Unmatched junction bases numbered 5, after V lost 3 bases and J lost 4 bases. CDR1 and CDR2 from the germline V gene are MNHEY and SMNVEV (reference sequence). CDR3 sequence reads: CASSFGTGAITEAFF. The CDR3 DNA sequence: TGTGCCAGCAGTTTTGGGACAGGGGCTATCACTGAAGCTTTCTTT.

V and J are TRBV4-1 and TRBJ2-5, with D possibly matching TRBD2 (6 bases). V dropped 0 bases and J dropped 3 bases, with 11 bases sitting between them. Germline V lookup: CDR1 MGHRA, CDR2 YSYEKL. This CDR3 has 15 amino acids. The CDR3 nucleotides read TGCGCCAGCAGCCAAGACCGGACTAACGAAGAGACCCAGTACTTC. It specifies CASSQDRTNEETQYF.